This T cell receptor (beta chain) was recorded in a study of cytomegalovirus exposure and HLA in healthy donors. Study-level findings and limits: Previously analyzed data showed that most TCR beta V segments were productive at a frequency of about 90% or about 30%. A later analysis appeared to link common viral pathogens to several of the most significant clusters. Later work showed greater clonal expansion in HLA-associated TCR beta chains than in equally common others. The classifier reportedly diagnosed cytomegalovirus status with high specificity and sensitivity.

CDR3 length equals 18 residues. The trim removed 3 bases at V and 4 bases at J, leaving 9 bases unmatched. Germline values: CDR1 MDHEN, CDR2 SYDVKM. In the PCR, 60 Vbeta and 13 Jbeta primers were used. TCRdb's table, derived via immunoSEQ multiplex PCR, lists solely in-frame clones and lacks some. In the table there are about 90,000 clones, roughly 67% of which are singletons. In the case of this clone: Its antigen is not identified.

The specimen sequenced was PBMCs. The J gene is TRBJ2-5, the V gene TRBV28, with 15 bases identical to TRBD2. The sequence came from a woman between 50 and 59 years old in good health and CMV-seropositive. The CDR3 loop reads CASSFTRTSGGAGETQYF. The CDR3, as DNA: TGTGCCAGCAGTTTCACACGGACTAGCGGGGGGGCCGGAGAGACCCAGTACTTC. The full variable domain, completed using reference TRBV28 and TRBJ2-5, is DVKVTQSSRYLVKRTGEKVFLECVQDMDHENMFWYRQDPGLGLRLIYFSYDVKMKEKGDIPEGYSVSREKKERFSLILESASTNQTSMYLCASSFTRTSGGAGETQYFGPGTRLLVL.